These 27 T cell receptor beta chains came from one sample sequenced in a study of radiotherapy plus CTLA-4 blockade in lung cancer. Only in-frame clones appear in the TCRdb table, and some are missing; sequencing was by immunoSEQ multiplex PCR. The sample has 35,000 to 55,000 clones; about 70% are singletons. Source: peripheral blood, taken from a patient treated with radiotherapy plus ipilimumab. Source of these receptors: a human donor with non-small cell lung cancer who had a partial response to radiotherapy plus ipilimumab.

This sequence joins TRBV7-9 and TRBJ1-1, with 10 nucleotides matching TRBD1. The CDR3 contains 14 residues. The V and J ends lost 8 bases and 4 bases, in that order; junction bases with no gene match: 7. Germline lookup yields CDR1 SEHNR and CDR2 FQNEAQ (reference sequence). The CDR3 here is CASVDRGRSTEAFF. CDR3 in DNA: TGTGCCAGCGTAGACAGGGGGCGCAGCACTGAAGCTTTCTTT. The entire variable domain, with the rest obtained from reference TRBV7-9 and TRBJ1-1, is as follows: DTGVSQNPRHKITKRGQNVTFRCDPISEHNRLYWYRQTLGQGPEFLTYFQNEAQLEKSRLLSDRFSAERPKGSFSTLEIQRTEQGDSAMYLCASVDRGRSTEAFFGQGTRLTVV.

The chain uses TRBV15 and TRBJ2-5; the match to TRBD2 covers 7 bases. The J call could be wrong; TRBJ2-7 is a better fit for the DNA end. Germline V gene lookup returns CDR1 LNHNV and CDR2 YYDKDF (reference sequence). The CDR3 is 14 residues long. The CDR3 DNA reads TGTGCCACCAGCCTACAAGGGACTAACTACGAGCAGTACTTC. It specifies CATSLQGTNYEQYF.

The chain combines TRBV5-1 with TRBJ2-2, with TRBD2 matching 13 bases. The CDR3 sequence is 15 residues long. V lost 3 bases to trimming and J lost 4 bases; unmatched junction nucleotides: 0. Germline CDR1 and CDR2: SGHRS and YFSETQ. The DNA of the CDR3 is TGCGCCAGCAGCTGGACTAGCGGGGGCACCGGGGAGCTGTTTTTT. It yields the protein CASSWTSGGTGELFF.

This clone was detected a few times. V usage is TRBV27 and J usage is TRBJ2-7; the match to TRBD1 covers 8 bases. Trimming cost V 4 bases and J 6 bases; bases outside gene matches: 8. Germline-derived CDR1 and CDR2 are MNHEY and SMNVEV (reference sequence). This CDR3 contains 14 residues. CDR3: CASSSPGTGREQYF. For the CDR3, the DNA is TGTGCCAGCAGTTCCCCCGGGACAGGACGCGAGCAGTACTTC.

The gene calls are TRBV5-1 and TRBJ2-5, with 7 bases that match TRBD1. The closer fit of TRBJ2-7 to the DNA end suggests the J call may be wrong. Germline V gene lookup returns CDR1 SGHRS and CDR2 YFSETQ. This CDR3 spans 15 amino acids. The chain's CDR3 is CASSLGWDSTYEQYF. In DNA, the CDR3 is TGCGCCAGCAGCTTGGGTTGGGACAGCACCTACGAGCAGTACTTC.

This chain connects TRBV5-6 to TRBJ1-3, with D uncertain. CDR3 size: 16 residues. Trimming took 3 bases from V and 0 from J, leaving 13 bases between them. The germline gives CDR1 SGHDT, CDR2 YYEEEE. CDR3 region: CASSSSRLNSGNTIYF. As DNA, the CDR3 is TGTGCCAGCAGCTCTTCGCGACTGAACTCTGGAAACACCATATATTTT.

The gene calls are TRBV29-1 and TRBJ2-7, with 8 bases that match TRBD1. V lost 6 bases, J lost 7 bases, and 5 bases stayed unmatched. The CDR3 length is 11 residues. Looked up from germline, CDR1 is SQVTM and CDR2 is ANQGSEA. The CDR3 sequence is CSVAGGREQYF. CDR3 coding DNA: TGCAGCGTCGCAGGGGGCCGTGAGCAGTACTTC.

J is TRBJ2-6 and V is TRBV10-1; tentatively, D is TRBD1 (6 bases). V lost 0 bases and J 1 base, leaving 16 bases between the germline ends. Germline CDR1 WNHNN, CDR2 SYGVQD (reference sequence). This CDR3 region has 19 residues. As DNA, the CDR3 is TGCGCCAGCAGTGAGTCCTCGCCAGGGGAAGGGTCTGGGGCCAACGTCCTGACTTTC. Its translation: CASSESSPGEGSGANVLTF.

The chain couples TRBV7-2 to TRBJ1-2, with 7 bases matching TRBD1. J was trimmed by 4 bases and V by 5 bases; bases with no gene match: 10. This CDR3 has 15 amino acids. CDR1 and CDR2 (germline): SGHTA, FQGNSA. The CDR3 DNA reads TGTGCCAGCAGCCCGACAGGGACCCTTAGCTATGGCTACACCTTC. It codes for CASSPTGTLSYGYTF.

The rearrangement uses TRBV19 and TRBJ1-1; D gene ambiguous. The germline V gene encodes CDR1 LNHDA and CDR2 SQIVND (reference sequence). V lost 5 bases, J lost 4 bases, and 17 bases lay in between. The CDR3 has 15 residues. CDR3 in DNA: TGTGCCAGTAGTCATAGGTCCCGGGGAGGCACTGAAGCTTTCTTT. The encoded protein is CASSHRSRGGTEAFF.

V usage is TRBV7-2 and J usage is TRBJ1-1; D uncertain. The CDR3 consists of 14 residues. Germline-derived CDR1 and CDR2 are SGHTA and FQGNSA. V lost 2 bases and J lost 2, with 9 bases in between. DNA for the CDR3: TGTGCCAGCAGCTTAATGCGATTCAACACTGAAGCTTTCTTT. This encodes CASSLMRFNTEAFF. The full variable domain, with the rest looked up from reference TRBV7-2 and TRBJ1-1, is GAGVSQSPSNKVTEKGKDVELRCDPISGHTALYWYRQSLGQGLEFLIYFQGNSAPDKSGLPSDRFSAERTGGSVSTLTIQRTQQEDSAVYLCASSLMRFNTEAFFGQGTRLTVV.

This clone appeared a few times. CDR3 amino acids: CASSLKPQDHYEQYF. DNA for the CDR3: TGTGCCAGCAGCTTGAAGCCACAGGACCACTACGAGCAGTACTTC. V gene TRBV5-6 combines with J gene TRBJ2-7; weak D call: TRBD1 (5 bases). V was pared by 1 base and J by 3 bases, with 14 bases between. CDR1 and CDR2 from the germline V gene are SGHDT and YYEEEE. The CDR3 consists of 15 residues.

This clone appeared a few times. V and J are TRBV9 and TRBJ1-6, with no clear D. The CDR3 is 14 amino acids. V lost 0 bases to trimming and J lost 5 bases, with 6 bases between them. Germline V CDR1 and CDR2: SGDLS, YYNGEE. CDR3 protein: CASSVGSDNSPLHF. The CDR3 coding sequence is TGTGCCAGCAGCGTAGGGTCAGATAATTCACCCCTCCACTTT.

This chain uses TRBV6-6 with TRBJ2-1; 9 bases are shared with TRBD2. This CDR3 spans 16 amino acids. Germline loops: CDR1 MNHNY, CDR2 SVGAGI (reference sequence). J gave up 9 bases and V 8 bases, and 17 bases lay outside the gene matches. DNA for the CDR3: TGTGCCAGCGTTTGGGGCGGGAGGGCCGGTCGGGGTGAGCAGTTCTTC. It specifies CASVWGGRAGRGEQFF.

This clone was seen only once. This chain uses TRBV10-3 with TRBJ1-1; possibly TRBD1 for D (6 bases). Germline V lookup: CDR1 ENHRY, CDR2 SYGVKD. This CDR3 spans 12 amino acids. V was cut by 6 bases and J by 10 bases, with 15 bases left in between. CDR3 nucleotides: TGTGCCATCAGCGAGGACAGCAGTGTAGCTTTCTTT. It yields the protein CAISEDSSVAFF.

The V call is TRBV2, the J call TRBJ1-5; D might be TRBD1 (6 bases). The V end was cut by 6 bases, the J end by 6 bases, with 9 bases between. Germline loops: CDR1 SNHLY, CDR2 FYNNEI. This CDR3 contains 12 residues. The CDR3 spells CASRQGGQPQHF. The DNA of the CDR3 is TGTGCCAGCAGACAGGGCGGTCAGCCCCAGCATTTT.

This chain links TRBV7-4 with TRBJ1-1; D call uncertain. Germline loops: CDR1 SGHVT, CDR2 SQSDAQ. This CDR3 region has 15 residues. V was cut by 0 bases and J by 0 bases, with 8 bases left in between. CDR3 DNA sequence: TGTGCCAGCAGCTTAGCTCCGGTAGTGAACACTGAAGCTTTCTTT. Protein sequence: CASSLAPVVNTEAFF.

The rearrangement joins TRBV5-1 to TRBJ2-5; possible D gene TRBD1, 6 bases. The J call may be faulty, since TRBJ2-7 better matches the DNA end. The CDR3 sequence is 16 residues long. Germline assignment: CDR1 SGHRS and CDR2 YFSETQ. CDR3 region: CASSEGGAGVAYEQYF. For the CDR3, the DNA is TGCGCCAGCAGCGAAGGTGGGGCAGGGGTTGCTTACGAGCAGTACTTC.

The gene calls are TRBV6-6 and TRBJ2-7; D gene uncertain. Trimming cost V 4 bases and J 7 bases, with 8 bases left between them. In germline, CDR1 is MNHNY, CDR2 SVGAGI (reference sequence). This CDR3 is 11 amino acids long. In DNA, the CDR3 is TGTGCCAGCAGTTTCCTGACAGAGCAGTACTTC. It is translated as CASSFLTEQYF.

This rearrangement joins TRBV2 to TRBJ2-5, with D tentatively TRBD1 (5 bases). CDR1 SNHLY and CDR2 FYNNEI come from the germline V gene. This CDR3 has 12 residues. The V gene lost 4 bases and the J gene lost 5 bases, with 8 bases spanning the gap. The CDR3 protein is CASSGWGETQYF. The CDR3 DNA is TGTGCCAGCAGTGGATGGGGCGAGACCCAGTACTTC.

The rearrangement links TRBV27 to TRBJ2-2; 12 positions match TRBD2. Per the germline V gene, CDR1 is MNHEY and CDR2 is SMNVEV (reference sequence). V shed 6 bases and J 5 bases; nucleotides not matched to a gene: 10. The CDR3 consists of 17 residues. CDR3 sequence: CASSRPGLAGRTGELFF. DNA for the CDR3: TGTGCCAGCAGCCGCCCTGGACTAGCGGGGAGGACCGGGGAGCTGTTTTTT.

The rearrangement links TRBV11-3 to TRBJ1-1; the D gene is possibly TRBD1 (5 bases). The CDR3 is 13 amino acids. Germline loops: CDR1 SGHNT, CDR2 YENEEA. V lost 5 bases and J 5 bases, leaving 12 bases between the germline ends. CDR3 nucleotide sequence: TGTGCCAGCAGCCTGAGTGGGGCAACTGAAGCTTTCTTT. Residues: CASSLSGATEAFF.

This clone was detected only once. The CDR3 region has the DNA TGTGCCAGCAGTCCGACAGGATTGGACACTGAAGCTTTCTTT. Translated: CASSPTGLDTEAFF. V and J are TRBV6-5 and TRBJ1-1; tentatively, D is TRBD1 (6 bases). The V end was cut by 5 bases, the J end by 3 bases, with 13 bases between. Germline V gives CDR1 MNHEY, CDR2 SVGAGI. This CDR3 spans 14 amino acids.

This chain connects TRBV11-2 to TRBJ2-3; 11 bases line up with TRBD2. The CDR3 has 15 residues. Per germline, CDR1 SGHAT and CDR2 FQNNGV. Losses at the gene ends were 5 bases for V and 5 bases for J; bases not matched to a gene: 6. CDR3 sequence reads: CASSLSSGRGDTQYF. The CDR3 coding sequence is TGTGCCAGCAGCCTCAGTAGCGGGAGGGGAGATACGCAGTATTTT.

The J gene is TRBJ2-2, the V gene TRBV18; D is possibly TRBD1 (6 bases). This CDR3 is built from 17 residues. Germline V gives CDR1 KGHSH, CDR2 LQKENI. V dropped 4 bases and J dropped 1 base, with 16 bases sitting between them. The CDR3: CASSQARQAMNTGELFF. CDR3 DNA: TGTGCCAGCTCACAAGCCCGACAGGCTATGAACACCGGGGAGCTGTTTTTT.

In its sample, this clone was seen a few times. The chain has TRBV29-1 and TRBJ2-1; possibly TRBD2 for D (5 bases). Germline V gives CDR1 SQVTM, CDR2 ANQGSEA. V was clipped by 7 bases and J by 12 bases, with 19 bases between them. The CDR3 covers 12 residues. CDR3 bases: TGCAGCGCTAACCGCGCAAAACGGGGGCAGTTCTTC. This codes for CSANRAKRGQFF.

The chain has TRBV5-1 and TRBJ2-1; TRBD1 matches at 10 bases. Germline V gene data show CDR1 as SGHRS and CDR2 as YFSETQ. The ends lost 0 bases at V and 7 bases at J; junction bases unmatched: 13. The CDR3 consists of 18 residues. CDR3 sequence: CASSLVGGGTGVSNEQFF. CDR3 nucleotide sequence: TGCGCCAGCAGCTTGGTTGGCGGGGGGACAGGGGTTTCAAATGAGCAGTTCTTC.